Listed here are 10 T cell receptor beta chains from one sample, sequenced in a study of cytomegalovirus exposure and HLA in healthy donors. A multiplex PCR was run with 60 Vbeta primers and 13 Jbeta primers. Assay used: immunoSEQ multiplex PCR; TCRdb lists only in-frame clones, some missing. The sample has about 190,000 clones, about 81% seen once. Sequencing used PBMCs. All receptors derive from a man aged 25 to 45 in good health and CMV-seropositive.

The V gene is TRBV28, the J gene TRBJ2-7; a weak D match, TRBD1 (5 bases). This CDR3 comprises 15 residues. Trimming removed 2 bases from V and 3 bases from J, with 14 bases in between. Germline values: CDR1 MDHEN, CDR2 SYDVKM. CDR3 sequence reads: CASSLDPAGYYEQYF. The CDR3, as DNA: TGTGCCAGCAGTTTAGATCCCGCAGGGTACTACGAGCAGTACTTC.

A note on this clone: Because it lacks the conserved phenylalanine or tryptophan at the end, this CDR3 is likely a read error. The limits of the CDR3 on the DNA are not certain, so only TCRdb's listed CDR3 is given. The chain carries TRBV30 and TRBJ2-7; the table calls TRBD1, which could not be checked here. The CDR3 numbers 11 amino acids, ends counted. Germline V gives CDR1 GTSNPN, CDR2 SVGIG (reference sequence). This chain's CDR3 is CAWSVRGQGAL.

In its sample, this clone was seen a few times. This chain links TRBV7-3 with TRBJ2-1, with 9 bases lining up with TRBD2. There are 14 residues in the CDR3. Germline V gene sequence: CDR1 SGHTA, CDR2 FQGTGA. V lost 6 bases to trimming and J lost 9 bases; unmatched junction nucleotides: 9. CDR3 DNA sequence: TGTGCCAGCAGTACGCGGGGGGGCCTCAGTGAGCAGTTCTTC. Residues: CASSTRGGLSEQFF.

The chain combines TRBV25-1 with TRBJ2-3; D might be TRBD2 (6 bases). Germline CDR1 is MGHDK and CDR2 is SYGVNS. V was pared by 1 base and J by 2 bases, with 16 bases between. This CDR3 spans 17 amino acids. The CDR3 sequence is CASSESLMAGYTDTQYF. DNA of the CDR3: TGTGCCAGCAGTGAATCCTTAATGGCGGGGTACACAGATACGCAGTATTTT.

This chain uses TRBV4-1 with TRBJ2-5, with D perhaps matching TRBD1 (5 bases). The CDR3 is 13 residues long. Looked up from germline, CDR1 is MGHRA and CDR2 is YSYEKL. V lost 3 bases to trimming and J lost 3 bases, with 8 bases between them. The CDR3 DNA reads TGCGCCAGCAGCCACCAGGGAAAAGAGACCCAGTACTTC. Translating gives CASSHQGKETQYF.

This clone showed up just a few times. The chain couples TRBV28 to TRBJ1-1, with D unresolved. The V end was cut by 6 bases, the J end by 0 bases, with 5 bases between. CDR1 and CDR2 from the germline V gene are MDHEN and SYDVKM. CDR3 length: 12 residues. In DNA, the CDR3 is TGTGCCAGCAGAGAGATGAACACTGAAGCTTTCTTT. This codes for CASREMNTEAFF.

The V and J genes are TRBV7-9 and TRBJ2-5, with 10 nucleotides matching TRBD2. Germline assignment: CDR1 SEHNR and CDR2 FQNEAQ (reference sequence). The CDR3 loop spans 16 amino acids. The junction had 9 bases not matched to a gene; V was cut back by 3 bases and J by 5 bases. This CDR3 is CASSFLDGSGGETQYF. As DNA, the CDR3 is TGTGCCAGCAGCTTCCTCGACGGTAGCGGGGGGGAGACCCAGTACTTC.

The V and J genes are TRBV5-6 and TRBJ1-5; 7 positions match TRBD1. The trim removed 4 bases at V and 2 bases at J, leaving 15 bases unmatched. The CDR3 has 18 amino acids. Germline lookup yields CDR1 SGHDT and CDR2 YYEEEE. CDR3 DNA: TGTGCCAGCAGCCCGGACCACCTCAGACAGGGCGGCAATCAGCCCCAGCATTTT. Encoded protein: CASSPDHLRQGGNQPQHF.

In this sample, this clone turned up a few times. This chain connects TRBV19 to TRBJ2-3; D gene unclear. The V end was cut by 6 bases, the J end by 1 base, with 11 bases between. CDR3 length equals 14 residues. The V gene's germline CDR1 is LNHDA and CDR2 SQIVND (reference sequence). For the CDR3, the DNA is TGTGCCAGTAGGAGAAGCCTCGGCACAGATACGCAGTATTTT. Amino acids: CASRRSLGTDTQYF.

The chain couples TRBV30 to TRBJ1-4; D is unresolved. The CDR3 consists of 15 residues. Between the trimmed V and J ends, which lost 0 bases and 10 bases, there was a span of 18 bases. The germline gives CDR1 GTSNPN, CDR2 SVGIG (reference sequence). The CDR3 DNA reads as TGTGCCTGGAGTGTACTCCGGGCCAATCGGGGAAAACTGTTTTTT. Encoded protein: CAWSVLRANRGKLFF.